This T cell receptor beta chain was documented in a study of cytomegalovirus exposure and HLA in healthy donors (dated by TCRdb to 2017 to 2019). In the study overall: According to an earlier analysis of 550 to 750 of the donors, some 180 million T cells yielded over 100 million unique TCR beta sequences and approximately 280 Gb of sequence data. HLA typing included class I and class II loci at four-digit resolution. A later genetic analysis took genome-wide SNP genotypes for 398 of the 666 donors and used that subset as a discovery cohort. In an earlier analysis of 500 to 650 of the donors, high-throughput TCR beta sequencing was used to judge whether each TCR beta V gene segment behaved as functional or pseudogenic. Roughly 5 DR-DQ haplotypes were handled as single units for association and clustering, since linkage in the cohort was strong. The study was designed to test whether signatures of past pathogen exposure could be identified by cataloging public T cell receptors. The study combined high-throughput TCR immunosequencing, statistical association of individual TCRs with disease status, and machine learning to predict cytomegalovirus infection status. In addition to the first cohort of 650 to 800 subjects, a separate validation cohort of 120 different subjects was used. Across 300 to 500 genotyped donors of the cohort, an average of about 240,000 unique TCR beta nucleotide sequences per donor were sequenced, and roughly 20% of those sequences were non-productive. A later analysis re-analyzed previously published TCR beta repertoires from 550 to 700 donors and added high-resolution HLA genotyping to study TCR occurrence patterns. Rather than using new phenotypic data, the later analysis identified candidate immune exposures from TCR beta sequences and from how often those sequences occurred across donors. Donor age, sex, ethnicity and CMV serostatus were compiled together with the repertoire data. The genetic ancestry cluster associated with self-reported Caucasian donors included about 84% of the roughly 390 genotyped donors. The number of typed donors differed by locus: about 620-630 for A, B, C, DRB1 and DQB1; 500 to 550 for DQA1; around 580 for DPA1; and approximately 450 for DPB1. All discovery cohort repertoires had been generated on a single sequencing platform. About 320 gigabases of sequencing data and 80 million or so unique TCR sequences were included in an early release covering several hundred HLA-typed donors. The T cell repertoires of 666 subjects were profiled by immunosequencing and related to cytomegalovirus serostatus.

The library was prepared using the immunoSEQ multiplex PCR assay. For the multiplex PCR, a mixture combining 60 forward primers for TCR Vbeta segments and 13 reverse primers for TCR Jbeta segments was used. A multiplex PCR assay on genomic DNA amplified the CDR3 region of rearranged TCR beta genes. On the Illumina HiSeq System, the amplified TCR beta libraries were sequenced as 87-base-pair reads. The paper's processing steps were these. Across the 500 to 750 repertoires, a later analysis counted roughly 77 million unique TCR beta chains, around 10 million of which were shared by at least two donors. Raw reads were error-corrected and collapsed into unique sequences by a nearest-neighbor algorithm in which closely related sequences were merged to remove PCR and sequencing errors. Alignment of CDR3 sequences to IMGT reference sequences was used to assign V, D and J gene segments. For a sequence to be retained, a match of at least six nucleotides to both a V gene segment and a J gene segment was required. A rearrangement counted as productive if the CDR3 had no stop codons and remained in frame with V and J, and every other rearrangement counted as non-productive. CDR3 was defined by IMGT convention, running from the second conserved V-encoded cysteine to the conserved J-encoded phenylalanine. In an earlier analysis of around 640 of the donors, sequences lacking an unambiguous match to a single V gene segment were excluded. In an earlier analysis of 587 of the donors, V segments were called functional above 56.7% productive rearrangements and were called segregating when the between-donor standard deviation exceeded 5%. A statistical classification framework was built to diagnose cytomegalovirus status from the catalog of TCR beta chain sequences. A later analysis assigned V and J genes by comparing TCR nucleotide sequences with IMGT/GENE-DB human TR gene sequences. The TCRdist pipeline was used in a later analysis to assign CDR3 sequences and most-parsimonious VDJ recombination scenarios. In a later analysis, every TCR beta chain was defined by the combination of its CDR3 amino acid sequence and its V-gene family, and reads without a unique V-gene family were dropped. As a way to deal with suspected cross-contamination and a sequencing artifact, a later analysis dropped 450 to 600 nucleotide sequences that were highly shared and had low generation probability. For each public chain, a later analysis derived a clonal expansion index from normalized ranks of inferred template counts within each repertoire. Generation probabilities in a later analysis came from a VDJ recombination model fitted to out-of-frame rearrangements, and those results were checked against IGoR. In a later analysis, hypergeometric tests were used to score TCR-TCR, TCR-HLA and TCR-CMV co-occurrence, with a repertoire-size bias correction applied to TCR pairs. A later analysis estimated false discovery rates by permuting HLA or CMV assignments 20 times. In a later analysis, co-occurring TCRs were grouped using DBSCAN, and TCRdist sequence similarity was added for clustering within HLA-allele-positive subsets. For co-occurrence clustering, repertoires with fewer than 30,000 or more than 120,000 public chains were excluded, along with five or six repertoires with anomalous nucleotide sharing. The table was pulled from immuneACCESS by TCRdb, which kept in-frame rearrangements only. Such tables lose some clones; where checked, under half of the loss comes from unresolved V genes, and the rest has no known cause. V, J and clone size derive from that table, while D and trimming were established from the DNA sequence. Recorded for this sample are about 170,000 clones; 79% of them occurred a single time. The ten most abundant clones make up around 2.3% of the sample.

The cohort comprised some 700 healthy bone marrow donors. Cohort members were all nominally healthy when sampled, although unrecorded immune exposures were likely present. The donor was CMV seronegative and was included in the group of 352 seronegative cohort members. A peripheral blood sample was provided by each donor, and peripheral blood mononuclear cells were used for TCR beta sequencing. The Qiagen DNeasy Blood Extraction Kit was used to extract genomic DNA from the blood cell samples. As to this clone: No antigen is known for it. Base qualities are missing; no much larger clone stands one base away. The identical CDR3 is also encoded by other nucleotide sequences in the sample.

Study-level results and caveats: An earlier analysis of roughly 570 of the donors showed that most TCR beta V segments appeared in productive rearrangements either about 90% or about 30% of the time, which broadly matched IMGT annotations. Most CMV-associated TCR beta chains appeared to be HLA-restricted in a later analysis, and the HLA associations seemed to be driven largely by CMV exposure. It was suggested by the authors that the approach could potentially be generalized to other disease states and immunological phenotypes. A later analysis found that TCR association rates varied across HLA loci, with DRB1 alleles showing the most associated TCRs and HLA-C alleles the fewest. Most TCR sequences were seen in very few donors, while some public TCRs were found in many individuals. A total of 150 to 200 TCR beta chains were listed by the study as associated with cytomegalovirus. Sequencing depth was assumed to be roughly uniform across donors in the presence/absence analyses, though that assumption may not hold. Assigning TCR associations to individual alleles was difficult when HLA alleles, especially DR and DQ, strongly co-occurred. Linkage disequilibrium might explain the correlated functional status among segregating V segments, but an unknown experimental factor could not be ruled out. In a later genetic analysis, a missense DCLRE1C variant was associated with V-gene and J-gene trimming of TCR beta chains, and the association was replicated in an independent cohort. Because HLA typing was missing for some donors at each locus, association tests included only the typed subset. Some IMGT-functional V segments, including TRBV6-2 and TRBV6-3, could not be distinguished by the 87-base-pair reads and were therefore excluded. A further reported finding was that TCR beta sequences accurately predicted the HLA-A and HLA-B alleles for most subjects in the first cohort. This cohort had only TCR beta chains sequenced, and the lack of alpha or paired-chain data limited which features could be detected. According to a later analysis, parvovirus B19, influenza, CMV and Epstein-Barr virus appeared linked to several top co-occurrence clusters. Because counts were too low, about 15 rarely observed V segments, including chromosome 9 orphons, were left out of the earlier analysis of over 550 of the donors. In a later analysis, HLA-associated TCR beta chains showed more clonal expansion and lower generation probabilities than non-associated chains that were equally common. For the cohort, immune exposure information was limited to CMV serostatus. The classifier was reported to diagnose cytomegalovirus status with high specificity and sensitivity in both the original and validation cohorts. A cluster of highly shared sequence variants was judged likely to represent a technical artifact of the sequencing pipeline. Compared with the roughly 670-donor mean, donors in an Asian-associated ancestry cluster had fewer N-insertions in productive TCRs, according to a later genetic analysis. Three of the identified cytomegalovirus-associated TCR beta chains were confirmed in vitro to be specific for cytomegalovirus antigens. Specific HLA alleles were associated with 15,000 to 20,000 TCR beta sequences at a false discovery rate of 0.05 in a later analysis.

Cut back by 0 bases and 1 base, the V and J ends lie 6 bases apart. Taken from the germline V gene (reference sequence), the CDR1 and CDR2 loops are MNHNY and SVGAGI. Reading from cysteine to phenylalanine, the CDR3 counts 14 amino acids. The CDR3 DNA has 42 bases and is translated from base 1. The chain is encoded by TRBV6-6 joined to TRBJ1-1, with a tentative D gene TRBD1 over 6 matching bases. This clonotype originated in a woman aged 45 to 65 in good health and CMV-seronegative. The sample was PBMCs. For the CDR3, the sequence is CASSYSGGNTEAFF. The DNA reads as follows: TGTGCCAGCAGTTACTCAGGGGGGAACACTGAAGCTTTCTTT.